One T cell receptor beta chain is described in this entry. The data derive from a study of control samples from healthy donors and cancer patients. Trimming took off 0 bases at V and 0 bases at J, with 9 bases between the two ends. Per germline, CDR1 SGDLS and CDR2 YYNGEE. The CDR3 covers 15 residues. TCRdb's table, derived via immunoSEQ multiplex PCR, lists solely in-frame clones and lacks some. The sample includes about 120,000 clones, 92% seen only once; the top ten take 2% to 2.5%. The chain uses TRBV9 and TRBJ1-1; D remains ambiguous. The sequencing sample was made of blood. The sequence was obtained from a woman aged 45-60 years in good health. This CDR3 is CASSVDPGVNTEAFF. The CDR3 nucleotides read TGTGCCAGCAGCGTAGACCCCGGGGTGAACACTGAAGCTTTCTTT.